Following are 23 T cell receptor beta chains from one sample sequenced in a study of beta chain features in type 1 diabetes. Sequenced material consisted of expressed TCRB transcripts (all of the isolated RNA was reverse transcribed). Sequencing used immunoSEQ multiplex PCR; TCRdb keeps in-frame clones, though not all of them. The sample yields more than 550,000 clones, about 14% seen once. No antigen has been identified for these receptors. Findings and limits, study-wide: For Type 1 diabetes patients, all four CD4+ subsets carried TCRB CDR3s that were moderately but significantly shorter.

The sequencing input was naive CD4+ T cells from blood. The receptors were gathered from a man between 18 and 35 years old with type 1 diabetes.

The V call is TRBV2, the J call TRBJ2-1, with D possibly being TRBD1 (6 bases). The germline gives CDR1 SNHLY, CDR2 FYNNEI. The ends were cut back, 6 bases at V and 7 bases at J, with 16 bases in the middle. The CDR3 contains 14 residues. As DNA, the CDR3 is TGTGCCAGCAGCGGACTCGGACAGCCGAATGAGCAGTTCTTC. It translates to CASSGLGQPNEQFF.

This clone came up a few times. The chain employs TRBV30 and TRBJ2-1; no definite D call. Germline lookup yields CDR1 GTSNPN and CDR2 SVGIG (reference sequence). There are 12 residues in the CDR3. Trimming removed 3 bases from V and 4 bases from J, with 7 bases in between. CDR3 bases: TGTGCCTGGAGAAGACCGTACAATGAGCAGTTCTTC. Amino acid sequence: CAWRRPYNEQFF. The variable domain in full, completed from reference TRBV30 and TRBJ2-1, reads SQTIHQWPATLVQPVGSPLSLECTVEGTSNPNLYWYRQAAGRGLQLLFYSVGIGQISSEVPQNLSASRPQDRQFILSSKKLLLSDSGFYLCAWRRPYNEQFFGPGTRLTVL.

This clone has a handful of counts. The chain recombines TRBV30 with TRBJ2-2; 12 bases map to TRBD2. The CDR3 covers 16 residues. Germline V gene data show CDR1 as GTSNPN and CDR2 as SVGIG (reference sequence). J was trimmed by 7 bases and V by 0 bases; bases with no gene match: 6. CDR3 bases: TGTGCCTGGAGTGTATCTAGCGGGAGGGCCGTCGGGGAGCTGTTTTTT. It encodes CAWSVSSGRAVGELFF.

This clone has only a few counts. The V and J genes are TRBV25-1 and TRBJ1-3; the D gene is possibly TRBD1 (5 bases). Germline lookup yields CDR1 MGHDK and CDR2 SYGVNS. Trimming removed 7 bases at V and 2 bases at J, with 9 bases between. The CDR3 sequence is 13 residues long. The CDR3 coding sequence is TGTGCCAGCATCGAGGGGCCTGGAAACACCATATATTTT. Its protein is CASIEGPGNTIYF. The full variable domain, with the rest looked up from reference TRBV25-1 and TRBJ1-3, is EADIYQTPRYLVIGTGKKITLECSQTMGHDKMYWYQQDPGMELHLIHYSYGVNSTEKGDLSSESTVSRIRTEHFPLTLESARPSHTSQYLCASIEGPGNTIYFGEGSWLTVV.

There are a few counts of this clone. The CDR3, as DNA: TGTGCCAGCAGGCCTAGCGGGGGAGCCGGGGAGCTGTTTTTT. This gives the protein CASRPSGGAGELFF. J is TRBJ2-2 and V is TRBV2, with TRBD2 identical over 10 bases. The CDR3 sequence is 14 residues long. Germline CDR1 and CDR2: SNHLY and FYNNEI. Losses at the gene ends were 6 bases for V and 6 bases for J; bases not matched to a gene: 4.

This chain uses TRBV7-9 with TRBJ2-2; 9 nucleotides match TRBD1. Germline trimming cut 5 bases from V and 1 base from J; bases unmatched to any gene: 5. CDR3 length equals 16 residues. Germline lookup yields CDR1 SEHNR and CDR2 FQNEAQ (reference sequence). The CDR3 loop reads CASSQRTGENTGELFF. As DNA, the CDR3 is TGTGCCAGCAGCCAAAGGACAGGGGAGAACACCGGGGAGCTGTTTTTT.

This clone occurred a few times. The rearrangement joins TRBV10-3 to TRBJ2-7; 7 positions match TRBD2. Trimming took 6 bases from V and 6 from J; bases not matched to a gene: 5. The CDR3 extends over 12 amino acids. Germline-derived CDR1 and CDR2 are ENHRY and SYGVKD. The CDR3 spells CAIRREIGEQYF. The CDR3 DNA follows: TGTGCCATCAGGCGGGAGATCGGCGAGCAGTACTTC.

This clone was counted only a few times. DNA for the CDR3: TGTGCCAGCAGCTTAAGGGCAGCGGGAACCTACACCGGGGAGCTGTTTTTT. Protein product: CASSLRAAGTYTGELFF. J is TRBJ2-2 and V is TRBV7-2, with 7 bases aligning to TRBD2. The V gene's germline CDR1 is SGHTA and CDR2 FQGNSA. J gave up 3 bases and V 2 bases, and 9 bases lay outside the gene matches. The CDR3 totals 17 residues.

The chain combines TRBV4-2 with TRBJ2-5; 8 bases align to TRBD1. Losses at the gene ends were 0 bases for V and 5 bases for J; bases not matched to a gene: 11. Germline CDR1 is LGHNA and CDR2 is YNFKEQ. The CDR3 loop spans 17 amino acids. CDR3 DNA: TGTGCCAGCAGCCAAGAAGCAACGCGGACAGGGTCGGAGACCCAGTACTTC. Its protein is CASSQEATRTGSETQYF.

Concerning this clone: Other DNA sequences in this specimen translate into the identical CDR3. The chain's CDR3 is CASSYSPGDTEAFF. As DNA, the CDR3 is TGTGCCAGCAGTTACTCCCCAGGGGACACTGAAGCTTTCTTT. The chain links TRBV6-5 to TRBJ1-1; the D gene is possibly TRBD1 (6 bases). Germline V lookup: CDR1 MNHEY, CDR2 SVGAGI. This CDR3 region has 14 residues. V was cut by 0 bases and J by 3 bases, with 8 bases left in between.

The J gene is TRBJ1-5, the V gene TRBV4-2; D is unresolved. Germline V lookup: CDR1 LGHNA, CDR2 YNFKEQ. The CDR3 spans 16 residues. The V and J ends lost 4 bases and 2 bases respectively, with 15 bases between them. CDR3 protein: CASSLVAAGGNQPQHF. The CDR3 DNA reads as TGTGCCAGCAGCCTTGTCGCGGCCGGGGGCAATCAGCCCCAGCATTTT.

This clone has only a few counts. The chain joins TRBV6-5 to TRBJ2-1, with TRBD1 matching 8 bases. The CDR3 totals 14 residues. V lost 7 bases, J lost 2 bases, and 4 bases stayed unmatched. In germline, CDR1 is MNHEY, CDR2 SVGAGI. The DNA of the CDR3 is TGTGCCAGCACTCAGGGGGCTACCTACAATGAGCAGTTCTTC. Its protein is CASTQGATYNEQFF.

The chain joins TRBV4-1 to TRBJ2-7, with D tentatively TRBD1 (7 bases). V was trimmed by 1 base and J by 5 bases, leaving 15 bases between them. The V gene's germline CDR1 is MGHRA and CDR2 YSYEKL. CDR3 size: 15 residues. The CDR3 sequence is CASSQVGGGLHEQYF. The CDR3 DNA reads TGCGCCAGCAGCCAAGTTGGAGGGGGCCTCCACGAGCAGTACTTC.

The CDR3 loop reads CASSLRRGQETQYF. The CDR3 DNA is TGTGCCAGCAGCTTGAGGCGGGGCCAAGAGACCCAGTACTTC. This chain uses TRBV5-6 with TRBJ2-5, with TRBD2 as a possible D gene (6 bases). Germline CDR1 and CDR2: SGHDT and YYEEEE. V was clipped by 1 base and J by 1 base, with 8 bases between them. This CDR3 contains 14 residues.

This clone came up a few times. The CDR3 sequence is CASSLGRGNQPQHF. The CDR3 coding sequence is TGTGCCAGCAGCTTAGGGCGGGGAAATCAGCCCCAGCATTTT. V usage is TRBV7-6 and J usage is TRBJ1-5, with D unclear. This CDR3 comprises 14 residues. The V and J ends lost 1 base and 4 bases respectively, with 8 bases between them. Germline-derived CDR1 and CDR2 are SGHVS and FNYEAQ.

This clone was detected only a few times. The CDR3 region has the DNA TGTGCCATCAGTGCCCCGTGGGACCAGAGCTCCTACGAGCAGTACTTC. Its protein is CAISAPWDQSSYEQYF. This chain connects TRBV10-3 to TRBJ2-7, with D possibly called TRBD1 or TRBD2 (5 bases each). CDR3 length: 16 amino acids. Per germline, CDR1 ENHRY and CDR2 SYGVKD. V shed 4 bases and J shed 0 bases, with 16 bases lying between them.

The rearrangement links TRBV4-3 to TRBJ1-4, with 8 bases matching TRBD1. V lost 0 bases to trimming and J lost 6 bases; unmatched junction nucleotides: 6. CDR3 length equals 16 residues. Germline lookup yields CDR1 LGHNA and CDR2 YSLEER. The CDR3 here is CASSQDAPGGYEKLFF. The DNA of the CDR3 is TGCGCCAGCAGCCAAGACGCCCCAGGGGGCTATGAAAAACTGTTTTTT.

In this sample, this clone turned up a few times. The chain couples TRBV27 to TRBJ2-6; perhaps TRBD1 as D (6 bases). V gave up 5 bases and J gave up 4 bases, with 24 bases separating them. The CDR3 is 19 amino acids. Germline CDR1 MNHEY, CDR2 SMNVEV (reference sequence). This CDR3 reads CASSAAQGSKSFGANVLTF. The CDR3 DNA reads as TGTGCCAGCAGTGCTGCACAGGGATCGAAATCCTTCGGGGCCAACGTCCTGACTTTC.

This clone was found a few times. The gene calls are TRBV19 and TRBJ2-6; perhaps TRBD2 as D (5 bases). V was clipped by 4 bases and J by 0 bases, with 10 bases between them. The CDR3 is 16 amino acids. Germline CDR1 reads LNHDA; CDR2 reads SQIVND (reference sequence). The CDR3 protein is CASSSGSLSGANVLTF. The CDR3 DNA follows: TGTGCCAGTAGTAGCGGGTCACTCTCTGGGGCCAACGTCCTGACTTTC.

The genes are TRBV7-2 and TRBJ2-1, with D perhaps matching TRBD1 (6 bases). The CDR3 totals 13 residues. V lost 3 bases, J lost 4 bases, and 7 bases lay in between. In germline, CDR1 is SGHTA, CDR2 FQGNSA. This CDR3 is CASSLGAYNEQFF. The CDR3 DNA sequence: TGTGCCAGCAGCTTGGGGGCTTACAATGAGCAGTTCTTC.

V gene TRBV4-3 combines with J gene TRBJ2-7; D possibly corresponds to TRBD2 (5 bases). The CDR3 length is 14 residues. Germline V CDR1 and CDR2: LGHNA, YSLEER. The V gene lost 0 bases and the J gene lost 1 base, with 7 bases spanning the gap. CDR3 residues: CASSQDGGSYEQYF. In DNA form, the CDR3 reads TGCGCCAGCAGCCAAGATGGCGGGTCCTACGAGCAGTACTTC.

This clone was counted between two and nine times. The CDR3 spells CASSLLTGIEQFF. The CDR3, as DNA: TGTGCCAGCAGTTTACTAACAGGTATTGAGCAGTTCTTC. The J gene is TRBJ2-1, the V gene TRBV27; D may be TRBD1 (5 bases). This CDR3 has 13 amino acids. The V gene lost 2 bases and the J gene lost 9 bases, with 11 bases spanning the gap. Germline V gene lookup returns CDR1 MNHEY and CDR2 SMNVEV (reference sequence).

In its sample, this clone was seen a few times. The V and J genes are TRBV30 and TRBJ2-3; 10 bases align to TRBD2. V shed 1 base, J shed 0 bases, and the junction held 1 base outside the gene matches. Germline V CDR1 and CDR2: GTSNPN, SVGIG (reference sequence). The CDR3 extends over 15 amino acids. In nucleotides, the CDR3 is TGTGCCTGGAGTGAGACTAGCGGGAGCACAGATACGCAGTATTTT. Its translation is CAWSETSGSTDTQYF.